This is a list of T cell receptor beta chains from one sample in a study of blood T cell repertoires in COVID-19. Assay used: immunoSEQ multiplex PCR; TCRdb lists only in-frame clones, some missing. The sample shows around 430,000 clones, around 88% of them seen only once. Sample: peripheral blood. The receptors come from a woman aged 50 to 60 with COVID-19, enrolled during active disease. Each CDR3 is given with its conserved first and last residue. A D gene is named only where the DNA matches it firmly. Where a row states a size, it is once, few, many or the class of an expanded clone; other rows omit it.

d_call	clone_size	v_call	j_call	cdr3_nt	cdr3_aa
-	-	TRBV20-1	TRBJ1-2	TGCAGTGCTAGTGGTGCAGGAGGAAGGAGTAACTATGGCTACACCTTC	CSASGAGGRSNYGYTF
-	-	TRBV4-2	TRBJ2-1	TGTGCCAGCAGCCGCGGAGGGCTTACGCCTCACAATGAGCAGTTCTTC	CASSRGGLTPHNEQFF
TRBD2	-	TRBV2	TRBJ2-2	TGTGCCAGCAGTGATTATCGGCGGGGGGGCACCGGGGAGCTGTTTTTT	CASSDYRRGGTGELFF
-	-	TRBV2	TRBJ1-2	TGTGCCAGCCTGGACCCCCAGGGCTTCGACTATGGCTACACCTTC	CASLDPQGFDYGYTF
-	-	TRBV6-5	TRBJ2-2	TGTGCCAGCAGTTTACAGGGCCTTATCACCGGGGAGCTGTTTTTT	CASSLQGLITGELFF
-	-	TRBV6-5	TRBJ2-7	TGTGCCAGCAGTCGAACATCGACAGACGACGAGCAGTACTTC	CASSRTSTDDEQYF
-	-	TRBV6-5	TRBJ1-2	TGTGCCAGCAGCCACGACTGGGGGCATGGCTACACCTTC	CASSHDWGHGYTF
TRBD1	-	TRBV6-5	TRBJ2-4	TGTGCCAGCAGTTACTCAGGGGGCAGGGCCAAAAACATTCAGTACTTC	CASSYSGGRAKNIQYF
-	many	TRBV7-2	TRBJ1-5	TGTGCCAGCAGCTATACCTGGGAGGGGCAGCCCCAGCATTTT	CASSYTWEGQPQHF
-	-	TRBV12-3/TRBV12-4	TRBJ1-1	TGTGCCAGCAGTGTGCTGGAGGAGACTGAAGCTTTCTTT	CASSVLEETEAFF
-	-	TRBV3-1/TRBV3-2	TRBJ1-2	TGTGCCAGCAGCCCCCCCGGGGTAGCCATGGGGGCCGGGGGCTACACCTTC	CASSPPGVAMGAGGYTF
-	-	TRBV12-3/TRBV12-4	TRBJ2-2	TGTGCCAGCAGTTTTAACTTTACCGGGGAGCTGTTTTTT	CASSFNFTGELFF
-	-	TRBV6-6	TRBJ1-3	TGTGCCAGCAGCCCCGGGGGGGCCGGAAACACCATATATTTT	CASSPGGAGNTIYF
-	few	TRBV10-3	TRBJ2-5	TGTGCCATCAGAACAGAGTCGGAAGAGACCCAGTACTTC	CAIRTESEETQYF
TRBD1	-	TRBV30	TRBJ1-1	TGTGCCTGGAGACAGGGGCCCATGAACACTGAAGCTTTCTTT	CAWRQGPMNTEAFF
TRBD1	-	TRBV5-4	TRBJ1-2	TGTGCCAGCAGGCTAGCAGACAGGGTGGGTGGCTACACCTTC	CASRLADRVGGYTF
-	-	TRBV27	TRBJ1-1	TGTGCCAGCAGTCCCGAGGTGGCAAGGATCTCTGAAGCTTTCTTT	CASSPEVARISEAFF
-	-	TRBV19	TRBJ1-1	TGTGCCAGTAGTTATGGGAGTCGAACTGAAGCTTTCTTT	CASSYGSRTEAFF
TRBD1	-	TRBV18	TRBJ1-6	TGTGCCAGCTCACCGGGACAGTATTCACCCCTCCACTTT	CASSPGQYSPLHF
-	-	TRBV5-1	TRBJ2-3	TGCGCCAGCAGCCTAACCTCAGGGGCAGATACGCAGTATTTT	CASSLTSGADTQYF
-	-	TRBV27	TRBJ2-3	TGTGCCAGCAACAAAGGCAGACGGGGGACAGATACGCAGTATTTT	CASNKGRRGTDTQYF
TRBD2	-	TRBV11-3	TRBJ2-2	TGTGCCAGCAGCCTCCGCGGGGGGGCAGGCACCGGGGAGCTGTTTTTT	CASSLRGGAGTGELFF
TRBD1	-	TRBV6-2/TRBV6-3	TRBJ2-5	TGTGCCAGCAGTTACCAGGGGGTCTGGGAGACCCAGTACTTC	CASSYQGVWETQYF
-	-	TRBV19	TRBJ1-1	TGTGTCAGTAGTGGGTACAGGGCTGAAGCTTTCTTT	CVSSGYRAEAFF
TRBD1	few	TRBV9	TRBJ1-2	TGTGCCAGCAGCGGAACCGTCCGGGACAGGTATAGCGGCTACACCTTC	CASSGTVRDRYSGYTF
-	few	TRBV5-1	TRBJ2-7	TGCGCCAGCACACCATCGCTGGGGCAGGTGGTATTTGAGCAGTACTTC	CASTPSLGQVVFEQYF
-	-	TRBV28	TRBJ1-6	TGTGCCAGCAGCACCACCGGTTCACCCCTCCACTTT	CASSTTGSPLHF
TRBD2	-	TRBV15	TRBJ2-3	TGTGCCACCAGCAGGGGGGGGATCGGCACAGATACGCAGTATTTT	CATSRGGIGTDTQYF
-	-	TRBV19	TRBJ1-2	TGTGCCAGTAGTATAGAGAGCCGCCCACCTCATGGCTACACCTTC	CASSIESRPPHGYTF
TRBD1	-	TRBV6-1	TRBJ1-1	TGTGCCAGCAGTGACAGGGGGAAAAATGGTGAAGCTTTCTTT	CASSDRGKNGEAFF
-	-	TRBV4-1	TRBJ2-1	TGCGCCAGCAGCCAAGTATCGGGCTACAATGAGCAGTTCTTC	CASSQVSGYNEQFF